This TCR beta chain is drawn from a study of blood T cell repertoires in COVID-19. The overall study: Sites in the United States, Italy and Spain provided acute and convalescent COVID-19 samples. T cells, B-cell-depleted T cells, or PBMCs supplied cDNA or gDNA.

Methods used by the authors: Reference gene primer amplification in the assay estimated nucleated cell counts. Clones were sequenced by immunoSEQ multiplex PCR, and TCRdb holds only the in-frame ones, with some missing. V and J calls plus clone size are reproduced from that table; the DNA served to infer D and trimming. The sample consists of about 94,000 clones, 80% of them appearing once. V trimming: 4 bases; J trimming: 0 bases; junction bases outside the gene matches: 11. Germline V gene sequence: CDR1 SGHAT, CDR2 FQNNGV. CDR3 length: 17 residues. The receptor comes from a human donor in a cohort sampled during active COVID-19. Sample: peripheral blood. The V and J genes are TRBV11-2 and TRBJ2-5; 7 bases are shared with TRBD2. The CDR3 nucleotides are TGTGCCAGCAGCTCCCGGGGCGGGAGAGAAAACCAAGAGACCCAGTACTTC. This translates into CASSSRGGRENQETQYF. The full variable domain, rest sourced from reference TRBV11-2 and TRBJ2-5, is EAGVAQSPRYKIIEKRQSVAFWCNPISGHATLYWYQQILGQGPKLLIQFQNNGVVDDSQLPKDRFSAERLKGVDSTLKIQPAKLEDSAVYLCASSSRGGRENQETQYFGPGTRLLVL.